Each of the 29 T cell receptor beta chains below was sequenced from the same sample in a study of cytomegalovirus exposure and HLA in healthy donors. The PCR made use of 60 Vbeta and 13 Jbeta primers. TCRdb's copy holds only in-frame clones and misses some; the assay was immunoSEQ multiplex PCR. This repertoire shows some 170,000 clones, roughly 76% found once; its top ten account for roughly an eighth. Sequenced: PBMCs. These receptors came from a woman between 45 and 60 years old in good health and CMV-seronegative.

The chain links TRBV28 to TRBJ1-1; 12 positions agree with TRBD1. Trimming took 6 bases from V and 1 from J; bases not matched to a gene: 3. This CDR3 spans 15 amino acids. CDR1 is MDHEN and CDR2 is SYDVKM in the germline V gene. In DNA, the CDR3 is TGTGCCAGCAGGGGACAGGGGGCAGGGAACACTGAAGCTTTCTTT. Its protein product is CASRGQGAGNTEAFF.

The CDR3 reads CASRTSYRGISGNTIYF. As DNA, the CDR3 is TGTGCCAGTAGGACCTCATACAGGGGAATCTCTGGAAACACCATATATTTT. The chain has TRBV19 and TRBJ1-3; 7 bases map to TRBD1. This CDR3 region has 17 residues. The germline CDR1 and CDR2 sequences are LNHDA and SQIVND (reference sequence). J gave up 0 bases and V 6 bases, and 11 bases lay outside the gene matches.

This chain links TRBV10-2 with TRBJ2-1; 9 nucleotides line up with TRBD1. The CDR3 contains 15 residues. CDR1 is WSHSY, CDR2 SAAADI, per germline. Trimming at V came to 7 bases and at J to 5 bases, leaving 9 bases not matched to a gene. CDR3 DNA sequence: TGCGCCAGCAATACACAGGGGGCCGTACACAATGAGCAGTTCTTC. Residues: CASNTQGAVHNEQFF.

This clone has more than one count but fewer than ten. The chain recombines TRBV5-6 with TRBJ2-7; no reliable D call. The V and J ends lost 0 bases and 6 bases respectively, with 7 bases between them. The CDR3 runs 12 residues. Germline CDR1 reads SGHDT; CDR2 reads YYEEEE. The CDR3 is CASSLGALEQYF. CDR3 bases: TGTGCCAGCAGCTTGGGAGCCCTCGAGCAGTACTTC.

This sequence joins TRBV27 and TRBJ1-2; 7 positions match TRBD1. Germline CDR1 is MNHEY and CDR2 is SMNVEV (reference sequence). J lost 4 bases, V lost 6 bases, and 17 bases had no gene match. The CDR3 length is 17 residues. CDR3 sequence (DNA): TGTGCCAGCAGATCAGGGGGTATAGGGTCGTCCCGCTATGGCTACACCTTC. The encoded protein is CASRSGGIGSSRYGYTF.

V is TRBV28 and J is TRBJ1-2; the D is unclear. Germline CDR1 and CDR2: MDHEN and SYDVKM. CDR3 length: 12 amino acids. The V gene lost 2 bases and the J gene lost 6 bases, with 7 bases spanning the gap. The CDR3 here is CASSLGLNGYTF. The CDR3 DNA reads as TGTGCCAGCAGTTTAGGACTTAATGGCTACACCTTC.

The CDR3 loop reads CASSIGAGGFYEQYF. The DNA of the CDR3 is TGTGCCAGTAGTATAGGGGCAGGGGGGTTCTACGAGCAGTACTTC. The rearrangement links TRBV19 to TRBJ2-7; D perhaps matches TRBD1 (7 bases). This CDR3 has 15 amino acids. V shed 1 base and J shed 3 bases, with 13 bases lying between them. Germline CDR1 is LNHDA and CDR2 is SQIVND (reference sequence).

The sample holds a few counts of this clone. The rearrangement joins TRBV5-6 to TRBJ2-7; 10 nucleotides agree with TRBD1. The CDR3 has 16 amino acids. The trim removed 4 bases at V and 5 bases at J, leaving 12 bases unmatched. CDR1 is SGHDT and CDR2 is YYEEEE in the germline V gene. The CDR3 bases are TGTGCCAGCAGCCGTAAGGAGACAGGGGGCTTCCACGAGCAGTACTTC. Protein sequence: CASSRKETGGFHEQYF.

The rearrangement links TRBV6-5 to TRBJ1-6; D not resolved. This CDR3 contains 15 residues. In germline, CDR1 is MNHEY, CDR2 SVGAGI. The V end lost 6 bases, the J end lost 1 base, and 10 bases lay between the germline ends. CDR3: CASRPYLSYNSPLHF. The DNA of the CDR3 is TGTGCCAGCAGACCCTACCTGTCCTATAATTCACCCCTCCACTTT.

This clone was recorded a few times. This chain connects TRBV11-3 to TRBJ1-2; the D gene is possibly TRBD1 (6 bases). The CDR3 consists of 15 residues. CDR1 is SGHNT and CDR2 is YENEEA in the germline V gene. Trimming left V 2 bases short and J 3 bases short, with 13 bases between. The CDR3 DNA reads TGTGCCAGCAGCTTATCCGGGGGGCAGGACTATGGCTACACCTTC. Translated, it gives CASSLSGGQDYGYTF.

The V gene is TRBV5-4, the J gene TRBJ2-5; D gene unclear. This CDR3 region has 12 residues. V was shortened by 2 bases and J by 4 bases, with 6 bases between the two germline ends. Germline CDR1 is SGHNT and CDR2 is YYREEE (reference sequence). Written as DNA, the CDR3 is TGTGCCAGCAGCTTTATTTCAGAGACCCAGTACTTC. Amino acid sequence: CASSFISETQYF.

V and J are TRBV7-2 and TRBJ2-5; 9 positions match TRBD1. The better agreement between TRBJ2-7 and the DNA end casts doubt on the J call. The CDR3 sequence is 14 residues long. Germline V gene lookup returns CDR1 SGHTA and CDR2 FQGNSA. The CDR3 loop reads CASSPDRGYYEQYF. In nucleotides, the CDR3 is TGTGCCAGCAGTCCGGACAGGGGTTACTACGAGCAGTACTTC.

V is TRBV7-6 and J is TRBJ2-1, with 7 bases matching TRBD2. This CDR3 contains 15 residues. Germline CDR1 reads SGHVS; CDR2 reads FNYEAQ. Trimming cost V 5 bases and J 0 bases; bases outside gene matches: 4. The CDR3 coding sequence is TGTGCCAGCAGCCGAGCGGGGAGCTCCTACAATGAGCAGTTCTTC. Translating it yields CASSRAGSSYNEQFF.

The chain joins TRBV19 to TRBJ2-3, with a weak D call TRBD1 (6 bases). CDR3 length: 15 residues. Trimming removed 4 bases at V and 2 bases at J, with 13 bases between. Germline V gene data show CDR1 as LNHDA and CDR2 as SQIVND (reference sequence). The CDR3 DNA is TGTGCCAGTAGTAGCACAGGGTCCCTCACAGATACGCAGTATTTT. It yields the protein CASSSTGSLTDTQYF.

This chain connects TRBV6-1 to TRBJ2-7; D might be TRBD1 (6 bases). CDR1 is MNHNS and CDR2 is SASEGT in the germline V gene. The CDR3 spans 14 residues. Trimming took 1 base from V and 2 from J, leaving 9 bases between them. In nucleotides, the CDR3 is TGTGCCAGCAGTGAAGTTACAGGGCCCTACGAGCAGTACTTC. Its protein product is CASSEVTGPYEQYF.

This rearrangement joins TRBV10-3 to TRBJ1-2; possible D gene TRBD1, 5 bases. The CDR3 runs to 16 residues. Deletions cut 0 bases from V and 7 bases from J, with 18 bases between. Germline CDR1 and CDR2: ENHRY and SYGVKD. The CDR3 here is CAISESRGTQGGGYTF. DNA for the CDR3: TGTGCCATCAGTGAGTCGAGAGGGACCCAGGGAGGTGGCTACACCTTC.

The chain joins TRBV5-4 to TRBJ2-3; D not resolved. Trimming cost V 0 bases and J 3 bases, with 8 bases left between them. CDR1 and CDR2 from the germline V gene are SGHNT and YYREEE (reference sequence). The CDR3 contains 14 residues. CDR3 sequence reads: CASSLESLTDTQYF. The CDR3 DNA follows: TGTGCCAGCAGCTTGGAAAGCTTGACAGATACGCAGTATTTT.

This clone is a singleton in its sample. This chain connects TRBV18 to TRBJ1-2, with D unclear. The germline CDR1 and CDR2 sequences are KGHSH and LQKENI. The V end was cut by 3 bases, the J end by 6 bases, with 11 bases between. The CDR3 runs 13 residues. The CDR3 DNA reads as TGTGCCAGCTCACCGTCGGCCGGGGATGGCTACACCTTC. This codes for CASSPSAGDGYTF.

This clone was counted between two and nine times. The chain couples TRBV4-2 to TRBJ2-6; tentative D call: TRBD1 (5 bases). The ends were cut back, 0 bases at V and 0 bases at J, with 12 bases in the middle. The CDR3 consists of 18 residues. The germline gives CDR1 LGHNA, CDR2 YNFKEQ. CDR3 sequence reads: CASSQETVANSGANVLTF. The CDR3 DNA sequence: TGTGCCAGCAGCCAAGAGACAGTTGCAAACTCTGGGGCCAACGTCCTGACTTTC.

V is TRBV11-2 and J is TRBJ2-7; 7 nucleotides align to TRBD1. The CDR3 runs 13 residues. V lost 3 bases to trimming and J lost 2 bases; unmatched junction nucleotides: 1. Germline V gives CDR1 SGHAT, CDR2 FQNNGV. The CDR3 reads CASSLTGTYEQYF. The CDR3 DNA reads TGTGCCAGCAGCTTGACAGGGACCTACGAGCAGTACTTC.

The V and J genes are TRBV10-3 and TRBJ1-2; D not certain. The CDR3 runs 14 residues. V shed 6 bases and J shed 1 base, with 12 bases lying between them. Germline V gene data show CDR1 as ENHRY and CDR2 as SYGVKD. The CDR3 DNA follows: TGTGCCATCAGCCGGACGGGAGATAACTATGGCTACACCTTC. This translates into CAISRTGDNYGYTF.

The rearrangement joins TRBV4-3 to TRBJ2-1, with TRBD2 matching over 7 bases. The V and J ends lost 0 bases and 2 bases, in that order; junction bases with no gene match: 7. The CDR3 runs to 17 residues. CDR1 is LGHNA, CDR2 YSLEER, per germline. As DNA, the CDR3 is TGCGCCAGCAGCCAAGATCCCCCTAGCGGAGCCTACAATGAGCAGTTCTTC. Its translation: CASSQDPPSGAYNEQFF.

CDR3 nucleotide sequence: TGTGCCAGCTCACCAGATTCGGGGGGGCTCACTGAAGCTTTCTTT. Its protein product is CASSPDSGGLTEAFF. The J gene is TRBJ1-1, the V gene TRBV18; D is perhaps TRBD1 (6 bases). With 2 bases removed from V and 4 bases from J, the gap between germline ends came to 14 bases. The CDR3 totals 15 residues. From germline, CDR1 is KGHSH and CDR2 LQKENI.

The chain joins TRBV7-2 to TRBJ1-5; 7 nucleotides align to TRBD1. Trimming took 5 bases from V and 4 from J; bases not matched to a gene: 8. The CDR3 contains 15 residues. Germline CDR1 reads SGHTA; CDR2 reads FQGNSA. This CDR3 reads CASSPRQGGNQPQHF. The CDR3 DNA reads as TGTGCCAGCAGCCCCAGACAGGGTGGTAATCAGCCCCAGCATTTT.

The J gene is TRBJ1-3, the V gene TRBV5-4, with D unclear. The CDR3 is 15 amino acids. V gave up 0 bases and J gave up 0 bases, with 7 bases separating them. Per germline, CDR1 SGHNT and CDR2 YYREEE (reference sequence). This CDR3 reads CASSLGATSGNTIYF. CDR3 coding DNA: TGTGCCAGCAGCTTGGGGGCCACCTCTGGAAACACCATATATTTT.

V is TRBV7-2 and J is TRBJ1-5, with D possibly being TRBD1 (6 bases). Germline V CDR1 and CDR2: SGHTA, FQGNSA. This CDR3 has 16 residues. Trimming cost V 1 base and J 0 bases, with 10 bases left between them. CDR3 sequence (DNA): TGTGCCAGCAGCTTAGTGGGGGGGCATAGCAATCAGCCCCAGCATTTT. Residues: CASSLVGGHSNQPQHF.

The V and J genes are TRBV28 and TRBJ1-5; no definite D call. The CDR3 is 12 residues long. V was cut by 7 bases and J by 6 bases, with 10 bases left in between. Germline loops: CDR1 MDHEN, CDR2 SYDVKM. In DNA, the CDR3 is TGTGCCAGCAAGGGAGGGAGTCAGCCCCAGCATTTT. Its translation is CASKGGSQPQHF.

This clone was observed a single time. V is TRBV25-1 and J is TRBJ2-7; TRBD1 agrees at 10 bases. V gave up 3 bases and J gave up 6 bases; unmatched junction bases: 14. From germline, CDR1 is MGHDK and CDR2 SYGVNS. CDR3 size: 17 residues. CDR3 in amino acids: CASSDFQRQGAGGEQYF. Here the CDR3 DNA reads TGTGCCAGCAGTGACTTCCAGAGACAGGGGGCCGGGGGCGAGCAGTACTTC.

J is TRBJ2-1 and V is TRBV4-2, with 9 nucleotides matching TRBD2. The CDR3 spans 15 residues. Germline loops: CDR1 LGHNA, CDR2 YNFKEQ. The ends lost 0 bases at V and 8 bases at J; junction bases unmatched: 5. DNA of the CDR3: TGTGCCAGCAGCCAAGAAAGCGGGGGGTTCGATGAGCAGTTCTTC. Protein product: CASSQESGGFDEQFF.